This entry lists 17 T cell receptor beta chains sequenced from one sample in a study of preoperative IRX-2 immunotherapy in early breast cancer. Method: immunoSEQ multiplex PCR; TCRdb's copy keeps in-frame clones and lacks some. The data contain about 27,000 clones, 75% to 80% of them singletons. This sample's treatment: preoperative locoregional IRX-2 cytokine immunotherapy. The sample consisted of lymph node tissue, taken before IRX-2 immunotherapy. The receptor source for this set is a human donor with breast cancer.

This rearrangement joins TRBV6-7 to TRBJ2-7; maybe TRBD1 (6 bases). TRBV6-7 is treated as an ORF (open reading frame) with a function not yet certain. V was pared by 6 bases and J by 12 bases, with 15 bases between. The CDR3 sequence is 11 residues long. DNA for the CDR3: TGTGCCAGCAGCCCCGACAGGCCGAGGTACTTC. Its translation is CASSPDRPRYF.

The CDR3 spells CASSEGTSGAMSYEQYF. The DNA of the CDR3 is TGTGCCAGCAGTGAAGGGACTAGCGGGGCTATGAGCTACGAGCAGTACTTC. The rearrangement joins TRBV7-7 to TRBJ2-7; TRBD2 matches 13 bases. The CDR3 covers 17 residues. V lost 6 bases and J lost 3; bases outside the gene matches: 11. CDR1 is SSHAT and CDR2 is FNYEAQ in the germline V gene (reference sequence).

This chain links TRBV28 with TRBJ1-6; 7 bases line up with TRBD1. From germline, CDR1 is MDHEN and CDR2 SYDVKM. V dropped 5 bases and J dropped 6; count of bases not matched to a gene: 13. The CDR3 length is 17 residues. The CDR3 here is CASSANTGAGGNSPLHF. In DNA form, the CDR3 reads TGTGCCAGCAGTGCAAACACAGGGGCAGGCGGTAATTCACCCCTCCACTTT.

This rearrangement joins TRBV1 to TRBJ2-7; the table names TRBD1, a call not compared with the DNA. TRBV1 is a pseudogene segment. There are 16 residues in the CDR3. The CDR3 DNA follows: TGCGCCAGCAGCCAAGATCTCCGGACAGGGGCCTACGAGCAGTACTTC. Its protein product is CASSQDLRTGAYEQYF.

A single count supports this clone. CDR3 protein: CASSPIQGGNYGYTF. As DNA, the CDR3 is TGCGCCAGCAGCCCCATTCAGGGGGGGAACTATGGCTACACCTTC. The rearrangement joins TRBV5-1 to TRBJ1-2, with 7 positions matching TRBD1. The CDR3 extends over 15 amino acids. With 4 bases clipped from V and 2 bases from J, the junction kept 8 bases outside the gene matches. Germline assignment: CDR1 SGHRS and CDR2 YFSETQ.

The genes are TRBV11-3 and TRBJ2-1; D uncertain. Germline loops: CDR1 SGHNT, CDR2 YENEEA. The CDR3 is made up of 14 amino acids. V was shortened by 4 bases and J by 2 bases, with 9 bases between the two germline ends. CDR3 residues: CASSSGPAYNEQFF. For the CDR3, the DNA is TGTGCCAGCAGCTCCGGGCCCGCCTACAATGAGCAGTTCTTC.

The V gene is TRBV19, the J gene TRBJ1-6, with D unclear. The length of the CDR3 is 15 residues. Germline V gene lookup returns CDR1 LNHDA and CDR2 SQIVND (reference sequence). Trimming stripped 4 bases from V and 6 bases from J, with 13 bases between. CDR3 amino acids: CASSTRTATNSPLHF. The CDR3 coding sequence is TGTGCCAGTAGTACAAGGACGGCAACTAATTCACCCCTCCACTTT.

This clone appeared a single time. The V gene is TRBV7-1, the J gene TRBJ1-1, with D unclear. TRBV7-1 is placed among ORFs of uncertain function. There are 16 residues in the CDR3. V was pared by 4 bases and J by 0 bases, with 15 bases between. As DNA, the CDR3 is TGTGCCAGCAGCTTGTCCCCGGTGGCAGTGAACACTGAAGCTTTCTTT. It codes for CASSLSPVAVNTEAFF.

Remarks on this clone: One end of the junction is discordant with germline, which a read error may explain. The chain links TRBV6-8 to TRBJ1-1; weak D call: TRBD1 (5 bases). The CDR3 contains 15 residues. The germline CDR1 and CDR2 sequences are MNHGY and SAAAGT. The CDR3 loop is CAISGSGTVNTEAFF. CDR3 DNA sequence: TGTGCCATCAGTGGATCCGGGACGGTGAACACTGAAGCTTTCTTT.

The chain uses TRBV19 and TRBJ1-2; 12 bases are shared with TRBD1. This CDR3 spans 15 amino acids. Germline CDR1 is LNHDA and CDR2 is SQIVND (reference sequence). V shed 9 bases, J shed 0 bases, and the junction held 5 bases outside the gene matches. The CDR3 DNA is TGTGCCAGCTGGGACAGGGGGCTATCTAACTATGGCTACACCTTC. It specifies CASWDRGLSNYGYTF.

The chain combines TRBV1 with TRBJ1-6; TRBD1, the D gene given by the table, was not confirmed from the DNA. TRBV1 is shown as a pseudogene. The CDR3 has 18 amino acids. The CDR3 coding sequence is TGCGCCAGCAGCCAGGGGACAGGAGTAAGCTCCTATAATTCACCCCTCCACTTT. Encoded protein: CASSQGTGVSSYNSPLHF.

The V call is TRBV19, the J call TRBJ1-2; D uncertain. Germline V gene data show CDR1 as LNHDA and CDR2 as SQIVND (reference sequence). V was clipped by 10 bases and J by 4 bases, with 16 bases between them. CDR3 length: 13 residues. In nucleotides, the CDR3 is TGTGCCACTTCGGGTCGCCACCTCTATGGCTACACCTTC. Its translation: CATSGRHLYGYTF.

This clone was found a few times. This sequence joins TRBV28 and TRBJ1-3; unclear D gene. The germline V and J ends were trimmed by 0 bases and 4 bases, with 1 base remaining between them. Germline assignment: CDR1 MDHEN and CDR2 SYDVKM. The CDR3 is 12 amino acids. CDR3: CASSLWGNTIYF. The CDR3 region has the DNA TGTGCCAGCAGTTTATGGGGAAACACCATATATTTT.

The chain uses TRBV30 and TRBJ1-2; D not resolved. The CDR3 covers 14 residues. CDR1 and CDR2 from the germline V gene are GTSNPN and SVGIG (reference sequence). Trimming cost V 0 bases and J 4 bases, with 12 bases left between them. Written as DNA, the CDR3 is TGTGCCTGGAGTGTAAATCAGGTGTCCTATGGCTACACCTTC. Its translation: CAWSVNQVSYGYTF.

This clone appeared a single time. The chain recombines TRBV7-1 with TRBJ1-4; D might be TRBD1 (6 bases). TRBV7-1 is an open reading frame, and its role is uncertain. There are 17 residues in the CDR3. The germline V and J ends were trimmed by 4 bases and 5 bases, with 20 bases remaining between them. Here the CDR3 DNA reads TGTGCCAGCAGCTTAGTGGGACACAGGGCGGTCAATGAAAAACTGTTTTTT. Its translation: CASSLVGHRAVNEKLFF.

This chain uses TRBV7-2 with TRBJ1-2; D possibly corresponds to TRBD1 (5 bases). Looked up from germline, CDR1 is SGHTA and CDR2 is FQGNSA. The CDR3 loop spans 13 amino acids. The V and J ends lost 3 bases and 3 bases respectively, with 8 bases between them. The CDR3 spells CASSFRDYYGYTF. CDR3 bases: TGTGCCAGCAGCTTCAGGGACTACTATGGCTACACCTTC.

The genes are TRBV1 and TRBJ1-4; the DNA was not compared with TRBD1, the D call given in the table. TRBV1 is a recognized pseudogene. This CDR3 comprises 16 residues. The CDR3: CASSQAPTGGSEKLFF. CDR3 DNA: TGCGCCAGCAGCCAAGCCCCTACAGGGGGCAGTGAAAAACTGTTTTTT.